The next 15 T cell receptor beta chains were all read from a single sample in a study of blood T cell repertoires in COVID-19. Data came from immunoSEQ multiplex PCR; TCRdb stores just in-frame clones and leaves some out. The repertoire holds approximately 150,000 clones, with over 80% as singletons. The sample comprised peripheral blood. These receptors came from a man younger than 40 with COVID-19, enrolled during active disease.

V gene TRBV28 combines with J gene TRBJ2-5; D unclear. Germline CDR1 is MDHEN and CDR2 is SYDVKM. This CDR3 contains 13 residues. Trimming removed 3 bases at V and 3 bases at J, with 8 bases between. The CDR3 region is CASSFGTEETQYF. The CDR3, as DNA: TGTGCCAGCAGTTTTGGAACAGAAGAGACCCAGTACTTC.

The chain is built from TRBV6-5 and TRBJ2-5; 8 positions agree with TRBD2. Germline CDR1 is MNHEY and CDR2 is SVGAGI. V lost 0 bases and J lost 2; bases outside the gene matches: 5. This CDR3 region has 16 residues. CDR3: CASSYSPEREQETQYF. The CDR3 region has the DNA TGTGCCAGCAGTTACTCCCCCGAGCGGGAGCAAGAGACCCAGTACTTC.

This chain links TRBV4-3 with TRBJ1-5, with D perhaps TRBD1 (6 bases). CDR3 length equals 14 residues. V was clipped by 4 bases and J by 4 bases, with 11 bases between them. Germline-derived CDR1 and CDR2 are LGHNA and YSLEER. This CDR3 reads CASSPGHTNQPQHF. The CDR3 coding sequence is TGCGCCAGCAGCCCGGGACACACAAATCAGCCCCAGCATTTT.

This clone occurred a few times. This chain connects TRBV6-5 to TRBJ1-2; 7 nucleotides line up with TRBD1. V shed 6 bases, J shed 0 bases, and the junction held 7 bases outside the gene matches. The germline V gene has CDR1 MNHEY and CDR2 SVGAGI. The length of the CDR3 is 15 residues. CDR3 region: CASRAGTATNYGYTF. DNA of the CDR3: TGTGCCAGCAGGGCCGGGACAGCTACTAACTATGGCTACACCTTC.

This chain links TRBV13 with TRBJ2-2, with D possibly TRBD2 on 5 matching bases. Germline assignment: CDR1 PRHDT and CDR2 FYEKMQ (reference sequence). V gave up 5 bases and J gave up 6 bases, with 10 bases separating them. The CDR3 sequence is 13 residues long. This CDR3 is CASSLRTAGELFF. The CDR3 DNA follows: TGTGCCAGCAGCCTTCGGACTGCCGGGGAGCTGTTTTTT.

The chain joins TRBV7-6 to TRBJ2-3; 8 nucleotides line up with TRBD2. V lost 7 bases to trimming and J lost 1 base; unmatched junction nucleotides: 7. The V gene's germline CDR1 is SGHVS and CDR2 FNYEAQ. This CDR3 spans 15 amino acids. This CDR3 is CASIQRESGTDTQYF. In nucleotides, the CDR3 is TGTGCCAGCATCCAGCGGGAGTCTGGCACAGATACGCAGTATTTT.

This sequence joins TRBV9 and TRBJ1-2; a weak D match, TRBD1 (6 bases). Germline CDR1 reads SGDLS; CDR2 reads YYNGEE. V was cut by 7 bases and J by 8 bases, with 24 bases left in between. This CDR3 is 15 amino acids long. As DNA, the CDR3 is TGTGCCAGCGGCTTTGGGGGCGGATCCGGGGAGGGCTACACCTTC. This codes for CASGFGGGSGEGYTF.

This sequence joins TRBV30 and TRBJ2-3; 12 positions agree with TRBD1. The CDR3 runs to 15 residues. V shed 7 bases and J 3 bases; nucleotides not matched to a gene: 8. CDR1 and CDR2 (germline): GTSNPN, SVGIG (reference sequence). The CDR3 DNA reads TGTGCCTCCCTGTGGGGACAGGGGGCAACAGATACGCAGTATTTT. Translating it yields CASLWGQGATDTQYF. The full variable domain, in which reference TRBV30 and TRBJ2-3 provide the parts outside the CDR3, is SQTIHQWPATLVQPVGSPLSLECTVEGTSNPNLYWYRQAAGRGLQLLFYSVGIGQISSEVPQNLSASRPQDRQFILSSKKLLLSDSGFYLCASLWGQGATDTQYFGPGTRLTVL.

The chain carries TRBV7-9 and TRBJ2-7; TRBD2 matches 8 bases. Germline CDR1 and CDR2: SEHNR and FQNEAQ (reference sequence). This CDR3 region has 16 residues. After removal of 5 bases from V and 3 bases from J, the junction contained 12 bases not matched to a gene. In DNA form, the CDR3 reads TGTGCCAGCAGCCCGGGAGGGCGAGGGGGAGGCTACGAGCAGTACTTC. Protein: CASSPGGRGGGYEQYF.

J is TRBJ1-1 and V is TRBV28; 7 positions agree with TRBD1. V dropped 5 bases and J dropped 6; count of bases not matched to a gene: 6. The CDR3 length is 13 residues. Germline V gene sequence: CDR1 MDHEN, CDR2 SYDVKM. CDR3: CASSRTGFPEAFF. The CDR3 DNA is TGTGCCAGCAGTCGGACAGGTTTCCCTGAAGCTTTCTTT.

This clone was counted a single time. CDR3 DNA sequence: TGTGCCAGCAGCCCTGGACAGAGCTCCTACAATGAGCAGTTCTTC. Translating it yields CASSPGQSSYNEQFF. The chain uses TRBV11-2 and TRBJ2-1, with D perhaps matching TRBD1 (6 bases). The CDR3 extends over 15 amino acids. CDR1 is SGHAT and CDR2 is FQNNGV in the germline V gene. Trimming took off 5 bases at V and 0 bases at J, with 11 bases between the two ends.

The chain combines TRBV28 with TRBJ2-2, with TRBD1 identical over 8 bases. This CDR3 has 15 residues. CDR1 MDHEN and CDR2 SYDVKM come from the germline V gene. V trimming: 3 bases; J trimming: 5 bases; junction bases outside the gene matches: 5. CDR3 sequence (DNA): TGTGCCAGCAGTTTCCAGGGGGCGCGTACCGGGGAGCTGTTTTTT. Protein: CASSFQGARTGELFF. The entire variable domain, with the rest obtained from reference TRBV28 and TRBJ2-2, is as follows: DVKVTQSSRYLVKRTGEKVFLECVQDMDHENMFWYRQDPGLGLRLIYFSYDVKMKEKGDIPEGYSVSREKKERFSLILESASTNQTSMYLCASSFQGARTGELFFGEGSRLTVL.

The J gene is TRBJ2-1, the V gene TRBV4-3, with a weak D call TRBD2 (5 bases). Per the germline V gene, CDR1 is LGHNA and CDR2 is YSLEER. The V end lost 0 bases, the J end lost 0 bases, and 12 bases lay between the germline ends. The CDR3 is made up of 17 amino acids. The CDR3 DNA is TGCGCCAGCAGCCAAGATCTAGGCGGAGGCTCCTACAATGAGCAGTTCTTC. This sequence encodes CASSQDLGGGSYNEQFF.

This clone was seen only a few times. V gene TRBV6-1 combines with J gene TRBJ2-5, with D perhaps TRBD1 (6 bases). Trimming removed 2 bases from V and 1 base from J, with 11 bases in between. This CDR3 contains 15 residues. Germline lookup yields CDR1 MNHNS and CDR2 SASEGT. CDR3 bases: TGTGCCAGCAGTGAAAGGGGACACCTCCAAGAGACCCAGTACTTC. Residues: CASSERGHLQETQYF.

The chain has TRBV11-2 and TRBJ2-5, with D unresolved. Germline assignment: CDR1 SGHAT and CDR2 FQNNGV. V gave up 6 bases and J gave up 7 bases, with 21 bases separating them. The CDR3 has 15 amino acids. This chain's CDR3 is CASRPLGRGLGTQYF. The CDR3 bases are TGTGCCAGCAGGCCCCTCGGTCGCGGTCTGGGGACCCAGTACTTC.